The rows below give T cell receptor beta chains drawn from one sample of a study of blood T cell repertoires in COVID-19. Data came from immunoSEQ multiplex PCR; TCRdb stores just in-frame clones and leaves some out. The repertoire has about 150,000 clones, roughly 79% of them found once; the top ten carry approximately 8.6%. Sequences were obtained from peripheral blood. The receptors originated from a man in his fifties or sixties with active or convalescent COVID-19. Both conserved end residues are part of each CDR3. The D gene is left open where the match is weak. Some rows mark clone size as missing; the rest say once, few, many or name a class of expanded clone.

j_call,v_call,clone_size,d_call,cdr3_aa,cdr3_nt
TRBJ2-5,TRBV28,NA,NA,CASSLGQGLGETQYF,TGTGCCAGCAGTTTAGGCCAGGGGTTGGGGGAGACCCAGTACTTC
TRBJ1-2,TRBV3-1/TRBV3-2,NA,NA,CASIARKWHSGVYGYTF,TGTGCCAGCATTGCAAGGAAATGGCATAGCGGGGTGTACGGCTACACCTTC
TRBJ1-4,TRBV29-1,NA,NA,CSVDPRGTNEKLFF,TGCAGCGTTGACCCCAGGGGAACTAATGAAAAACTGTTTTTT
TRBJ2-2,TRBV3-1/TRBV3-2,once,TRBD2,CASSLRLADTGELFF,TGTGCCAGCAGCCTGCGACTAGCGGACACCGGGGAGCTGTTTTTT
TRBJ1-3,TRBV24-1,NA,NA,CATSDPDSSGNTIYF,TGTGCCACCAGTGACCCCGACAGCTCTGGAAACACCATATATTTT
TRBJ2-3,TRBV7-3,NA,TRBD2,CASSMIAGTSTDTQYF,TGTGCCAGCAGCATGATAGCGGGAACTAGCACAGATACGCAGTATTTT
TRBJ2-3,TRBV2,NA,NA,CASSDPRSTDTQYF,TGTGCCAGCAGTGACCCCAGAAGCACAGATACGCAGTATTTT
TRBJ2-7,TRBV9,NA,NA,CASSSPGAGAYEQYF,TGTGCCAGCAGCTCCCCTGGGGCCGGAGCCTACGAGCAGTACTTC
TRBJ2-1,TRBV7-9,NA,NA,CASSHRDFNEQFF,TGTGCCAGCAGCCACCGGGACTTCAATGAGCAGTTCTTC
TRBJ1-2,TRBV5-1,NA,NA,CASSFESGDYGYTF,TGCGCCAGCAGCTTTGAGTCAGGGGACTATGGCTACACCTTC
TRBJ2-7,TRBV2,NA,NA,CASSVYGNYEQYF,TGTGCCAGCAGTGTGTACGGGAACTACGAGCAGTACTTC
TRBJ2-1,TRBV7-7,few,NA,CASSLGSSRNNEQFF,TGTGCCAGCAGCTTAGGCTCTAGCCGGAACAATGAGCAGTTCTTC
TRBJ1-4,TRBV6-2/TRBV6-3,NA,NA,CASSYGTAEKLFF,TGTGCCAGCAGTTACGGAACAGCCGAAAAACTGTTTTTT
TRBJ2-1,TRBV7-2,NA,NA,CASSSAGKINNEQFF,TGTGCCAGCAGCAGCGCCGGGAAAATAAACAATGAGCAGTTCTTC
TRBJ1-1,TRBV28,NA,NA,CASSLLRGRAEAFF,TGTGCCAGCAGTTTACTTCGGGGGAGGGCTGAAGCTTTCTTT
TRBJ2-1,TRBV24-1,once,TRBD1,CATSGQGARGGNTEQFF,TGTGCCACCAGTGGACAGGGCGCCAGGGGTGGGAATACTGAGCAGTTCTTC
TRBJ1-2,TRBV27,NA,NA,CASSGRPNYGYTF,TGTGCCAGCAGTGGCAGGCCTAACTATGGCTACACCTTC
TRBJ1-2,TRBV9,NA,TRBD1,CASSVALGQGAGGYTF,TGTGCCAGCAGCGTGGCCCTCGGGCAGGGGGCCGGAGGCTACACCTTC
TRBJ1-4,TRBV18,NA,TRBD1,CASSLGQVNEKLFF,TGTGCCAGCTCACTCGGACAGGTTAATGAAAAACTGTTTTTT
TRBJ1-6,TRBV12-3/TRBV12-4,NA,NA,CASSPGREAPLHF,TGTGCCAGCAGTCCTGGTCGGGAGGCACCCCTCCACTTT
TRBJ1-2,TRBV7-9,NA,TRBD1,CASSLGQGILRYGYTF,TGTGCCAGCAGCCTGGGACAGGGGATTCTGCGGTATGGCTACACCTTC
TRBJ2-7,TRBV11-3,many,TRBD1,CASSQRDSYEQYF,TGTGCCAGCAGCCAGAGGGACAGCTACGAGCAGTACTTC
TRBJ2-3,TRBV6-5,NA,NA,CASSYSLAGDTQYF,TGTGCCAGCAGTTACTCACTAGCAGGAGATACGCAGTATTTT
TRBJ1-6,TRBV5-6,NA,NA,CASSFTGRGNSPLHF,TGTGCCAGCAGCTTCACTGGACGGGGAAATTCACCCCTCCACTTT
TRBJ1-5,TRBV28,NA,TRBD1,CASSLLWTGGDQPQHF,TGTGCCAGCAGTTTACTTTGGACAGGGGGGGATCAGCCCCAGCATTTT
TRBJ1-5,TRBV6-5,NA,TRBD1,CASSSQGARNQPQHF,TGTGCCAGCAGCTCACAGGGGGCGCGCAATCAGCCCCAGCATTTT
TRBJ2-3,TRBV19,NA,TRBD2,CASRTMSGSTTDTQYF,TGTGCCAGTAGGACAATGAGCGGGAGTACAACAGATACGCAGTATTTT
TRBJ2-7,TRBV28,NA,NA,CASSSLGQGLDEQYF,TGTGCCAGCAGTTCCCTGGGGCAGGGGTTAGACGAGCAGTACTTC
TRBJ1-2,TRBV4-1,NA,TRBD1,CASSPSPGQGAKDYGYTF,TGCGCCAGCAGTCCTAGCCCGGGACAGGGGGCCAAAGACTATGGCTACACCTTC